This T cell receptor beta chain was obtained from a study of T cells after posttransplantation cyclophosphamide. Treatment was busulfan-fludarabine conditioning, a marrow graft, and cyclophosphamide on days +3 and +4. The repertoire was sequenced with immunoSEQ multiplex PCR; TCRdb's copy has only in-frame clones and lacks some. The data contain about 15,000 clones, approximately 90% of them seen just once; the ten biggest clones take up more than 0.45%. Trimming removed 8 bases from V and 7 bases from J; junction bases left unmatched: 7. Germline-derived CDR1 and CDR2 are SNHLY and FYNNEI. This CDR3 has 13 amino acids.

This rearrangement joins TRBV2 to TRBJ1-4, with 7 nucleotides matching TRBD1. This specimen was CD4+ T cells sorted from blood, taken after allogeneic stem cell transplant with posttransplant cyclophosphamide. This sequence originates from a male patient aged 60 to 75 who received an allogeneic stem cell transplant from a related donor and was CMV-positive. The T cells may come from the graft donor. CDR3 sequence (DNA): TGTGCCAGCGGGGGGACAGAAGTTGAAAAACTGTTTTTT. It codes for CASGGTEVEKLFF.